This entry lists 21 T cell receptor beta chains sequenced from one sample in a study of Graves' ophthalmopathy and Graves' hyperthyroidism. The authors amplified TCR beta CDR3 regions, and they did so from RNA transcripts for repertoire sequencing. First-round RT-PCR used HTBI primers; second-round multiplex PCR followed. One entry per CDR3 protein, called by TCRdb with MiXCR from the multiplex PCR reads. This table holds approximately 700,000 distinct CDR3 sequences, about two fifths found once. Source material: peripheral blood. These receptors all stem from an adult man with Graves' ophthalmopathy.

In its sample, this clonotype was seen once. Germline is not matched at one junction end, which may reflect a read error. CDR3 sequence (DNA): TGTGCCAGCAGTAAAGACGGGAGTATCTCTTTT. Residues: CASSKDGSISF. The V and J genes are TRBV2 and TRBJ1-4; D gene ambiguous. Germline-derived CDR1 and CDR2 are SNHLY and FYNNEI. The CDR3 is 11 amino acids.

This clonotype was counted at least ten times. The chain carries TRBV27 and TRBJ1-2, with 8 bases identical to TRBD1. V was pared by 3 bases and J by 2 bases, with 2 bases of the junction left unmatched. The CDR3 sequence is 14 residues long. Looked up from germline, CDR1 is MNHEY and CDR2 is SMNVEV (reference sequence). CDR3 bases: TGTGCCAGCAGTTTGACAGGGGAAAACTATGGCTACACCTTC. Translating gives CASSLTGENYGYTF.

The table lists this clonotype with many counts. This chain links TRBV29-1 with TRBJ1-1; possibly TRBD1 for D (6 bases). Trimming took off 6 bases at V and 7 bases at J, with 18 bases between the two ends. The CDR3 totals 13 residues. Germline assignment: CDR1 SQVTM and CDR2 ANQGSEA. The CDR3 here is CSVSGVGGGEAFF. CDR3 nucleotides: TGCAGCGTCTCAGGGGTCGGGGGAGGTGAAGCTTTCTTT.

V usage is TRBV7-2 and J usage is TRBJ2-5; TRBD2 aligns across 10 bases. V was pared by 1 base and J by 6 bases, with 26 bases of the junction left unmatched. Germline lookup yields CDR1 SGHTA and CDR2 FQGNSA. The CDR3 has 22 residues. The CDR3 protein is CASSLGPYRSSEAGGQGKTQYF. CDR3 DNA sequence: TGTGCCAGCAGCTTAGGGCCTTATCGCAGTTCCGAAGCGGGGGGGCAGGGAAAGACCCAGTACTTC.

The genes are TRBV29-1 and TRBJ1-1; D gene ambiguous. Germline loops: CDR1 SQVTM, CDR2 ANQGSEA. The CDR3 has 11 residues. Trimming cost V 8 bases and J 2 bases, with 9 bases left between them. For the CDR3, the DNA is TGCAGCTCAGACATCAACACTGAAGCTTTCTTT. Translation: CSSDINTEAFF.

The rearrangement uses TRBV24-1 and TRBJ2-2; TRBD1 aligns across 7 bases. This CDR3 comprises 14 residues. Germline CDR1 is KGHDR and CDR2 is SFDVKD. V dropped 4 bases and J dropped 11; count of bases not matched to a gene: 9. CDR3 in DNA: TGTGCCACCAGTGAGGGGACAGACTACGATGAGCTGTTTTTT. It codes for CATSEGTDYDELFF.

This clonotype showed up just once. Being one base from a much bigger clone, this may be a read error. This chain links TRBV25-1 with TRBJ1-6, with D possibly TRBD1 on 6 matching bases. Looked up from germline, CDR1 is MGHDK and CDR2 is SYGVNS. The CDR3 runs to 15 residues. CDR3 DNA: TGTGCCGGCAGCTCCTACAGGGCTAATAATTCACCCCTCCACTTT. This encodes CAGSSYRANNSPLHF.

The gene calls are TRBV30 and TRBJ1-1; D not certain. Trimming stripped 4 bases from V and 1 base from J, with 7 bases between. Germline values: CDR1 GTSNPN, CDR2 SVGIG (reference sequence). This CDR3 has 12 amino acids. This CDR3 is CAWTVRNTEAFF. In nucleotides, the CDR3 is TGTGCCTGGACGGTGCGGAACACTGAAGCTTTCTTT.

In this sample, this clonotype turned up once. V usage is TRBV5-6 and J usage is TRBJ1-2, with 8 bases identical to TRBD1. The ends lost 3 bases at V and 5 bases at J; junction bases unmatched: 6. Germline CDR1 is SGHDT and CDR2 is YYEEEE. This CDR3 has 14 amino acids. This chain's CDR3 is CASSWTGSTYGYTF. The CDR3 DNA sequence: TGTGCCAGCAGCTGGACAGGGTCGACGTATGGCTACACCTTC.

This clonotype was seen once. The V gene is TRBV29-1, the J gene TRBJ2-4; 9 bases line up with TRBD1. This CDR3 region has 16 residues. CDR1 is SQVTM, CDR2 ANQGSEA, per germline. V shed 7 bases, J shed 9 bases, and the junction held 19 bases outside the gene matches. The CDR3 coding sequence is TGCAGCGCTGACGGAGGGGACAGGGCCACTGGTACCATTCAGTACTTC. Protein product: CSADGGDRATGTIQYF.

This clonotype was detected only a few times. V and J are TRBV9 and TRBJ2-2, with 7 bases identical to TRBD2. J lost 2 bases, V lost 4 bases, and 8 bases had no gene match. The CDR3 runs to 16 residues. Germline V gene lookup returns CDR1 SGDLS and CDR2 YYNGEE. CDR3 region: CASSQGSGANTGELFF. Here the CDR3 DNA reads TGTGCCAGCAGCCAAGGCAGCGGGGCTAACACCGGGGAGCTGTTTTTT.

This clonotype has at least ten counts. A junction boundary mismatches the germline segment, possibly from a read error. This chain links TRBV10-3 with TRBJ1-1, with a weak D call TRBD1 (5 bases). The CDR3 runs 15 residues. Per germline, CDR1 ENHRY and CDR2 SYGVKD. The CDR3 loop reads CASSYSRGPNTEAFF. In DNA form, the CDR3 reads TGTGCCAGCAGTTACTCGCGGGGACCGAACACTGAAGCTTTCTTT.

As concerns this clonotype: A much larger clone is a single base away; this may be a read error. The CDR3 is CASRGTGSSYNSPLHF. The CDR3 DNA follows: TGTGCCAGCAGAGGGACAGGGAGCTCCTATAATTCACCCCTCCACTTT. V and J are TRBV2 and TRBJ1-6; TRBD1 aligns across 9 bases. Germline V gene lookup returns CDR1 SNHLY and CDR2 FYNNEI. V dropped 6 bases and J dropped 0; count of bases not matched to a gene: 3. This CDR3 region has 16 residues.

Note on this clonotype: This could be a read error, since a much larger clone is one nucleotide away. The V gene is TRBV4-3, the J gene TRBJ2-7; no clear D. The germline V gene encodes CDR1 LGHNA and CDR2 YSLEER. The CDR3 is made up of 14 amino acids. V shed 5 bases and J shed 3 bases, with 14 bases lying between them. Here the CDR3 DNA reads TGCGCCAGCAGCGGATGGTTCCCCCACTACGAGCAGTACTTC. It encodes CASSGWFPHYEQYF.

This clonotype showed up many times. The J gene is TRBJ1-1, the V gene TRBV7-9; a possible D gene is TRBD1 (6 bases). This CDR3 region has 13 residues. With 10 bases removed from V and 0 bases from J, the gap between germline ends came to 12 bases. The germline V gene has CDR1 SEHNR and CDR2 FQNEAQ (reference sequence). CDR3 residues: CATRDTMNTEAFF. The CDR3 DNA reads as TGTGCCACCCGGGACACAATGAACACTGAAGCTTTCTTT.

V and J are TRBV25-1 and TRBJ1-1; D gene ambiguous. V was shortened by 6 bases and J by 3 bases, with 8 bases between the two germline ends. There are 12 residues in the CDR3. CDR1 and CDR2 (germline): MGHDK, SYGVNS. CDR3 residues: CASSYRDTEAFF. The CDR3 DNA reads TGTGCCAGCAGCTACCGGGACACTGAAGCTTTCTTT.

The rearrangement links TRBV5-8 to TRBJ2-5; the match to TRBD1 covers 8 bases. The CDR3 runs to 14 residues. V lost 6 bases to trimming and J lost 3 bases; unmatched junction nucleotides: 7. The V gene's germline CDR1 is SGHTS and CDR2 YDEGEE. In nucleotides, the CDR3 is TGTGCCAGCACCGGGGACAGGAGGGAAGAGACCCAGTACTTC. As protein: CASTGDRREETQYF. Together with reference TRBV5-8 and TRBJ2-5, the CDR3 gives the full variable domain: EAGVTQSPTHLIKTRGQQATLRCSPISGHTSVYWYQQALGLGLQFLLWYDEGEERNRGNFPPRFSGRQFPNYSSELNVNALELEDSALYLCASTGDRREETQYFGPGTRLLVL.

This chain links TRBV5-6 with TRBJ2-7; D remains ambiguous. Trimming took off 0 bases at V and 0 bases at J, with 7 bases between the two ends. Per germline, CDR1 SGHDT and CDR2 YYEEEE. This CDR3 region has 14 residues. The CDR3 spells CASSLGPPSYEQYF. CDR3 DNA: TGTGCCAGCAGCTTGGGCCCTCCCTCCTACGAGCAGTACTTC.

This clonotype was found a few times. The chain's CDR3 is CASSGHSTNEKLFF. DNA for the CDR3: TGTGCCAGCAGCGGACACTCAACTAATGAAAAACTGTTTTTT. This sequence joins TRBV12-3 or TRBV12-4 and TRBJ1-4, with a tentative D call TRBD1 (5 bases). CDR3 size: 14 residues. Trimming pared 6 bases from V and 0 bases from J, leaving 8 bases between.

This clonotype has more than one count but fewer than ten. This chain connects TRBV7-2 to TRBJ2-2; D is possibly TRBD1 or TRBD2 (5 bases each). The CDR3 consists of 15 residues. CDR1 SGHTA and CDR2 FQGNSA come from the germline V gene. V lost 4 bases and J 3 bases, leaving 12 bases between the germline ends. The chain's CDR3 is CASSWGTRDTGELFF. The DNA for the CDR3 is TGTGCCAGCAGCTGGGGGACCAGGGACACCGGGGAGCTGTTTTTT. The whole variable domain, filled in from reference TRBV7-2 and TRBJ2-2, reads GAGVSQSPSNKVTEKGKDVELRCDPISGHTALYWYRQSLGQGLEFLIYFQGNSAPDKSGLPSDRFSAERTGGSVSTLTIQRTQQEDSAVYLCASSWGTRDTGELFFGEGSRLTVL.

A remark on this clonotype: The junction and the germline gene differ at one end; a read error may be behind it. The gene calls are TRBV2 and TRBJ2-1; 7 bases match TRBD1. The CDR3 runs 15 residues. Germline CDR1 and CDR2: SNHLY and FYNNEI. CDR3 sequence: CASSPGTENYNEQFF. CDR3 bases: TGCGCCAGCAGCCCTGGGACAGAAAACTACAATGAGCAGTTCTTC.